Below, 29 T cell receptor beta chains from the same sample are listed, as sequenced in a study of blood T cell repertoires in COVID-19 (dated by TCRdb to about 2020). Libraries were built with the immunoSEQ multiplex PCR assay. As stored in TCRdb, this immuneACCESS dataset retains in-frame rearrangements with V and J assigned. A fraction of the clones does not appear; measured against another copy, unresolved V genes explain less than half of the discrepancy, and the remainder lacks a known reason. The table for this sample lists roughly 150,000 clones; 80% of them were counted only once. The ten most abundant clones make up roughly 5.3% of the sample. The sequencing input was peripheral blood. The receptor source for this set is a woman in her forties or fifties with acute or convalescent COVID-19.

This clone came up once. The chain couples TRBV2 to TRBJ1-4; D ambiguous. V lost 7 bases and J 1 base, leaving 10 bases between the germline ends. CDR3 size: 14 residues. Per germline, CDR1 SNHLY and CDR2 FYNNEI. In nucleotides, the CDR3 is TGTGCCAGCACCATACCCGGAACTAATGAAAAACTGTTTTTT. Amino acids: CASTIPGTNEKLFF.

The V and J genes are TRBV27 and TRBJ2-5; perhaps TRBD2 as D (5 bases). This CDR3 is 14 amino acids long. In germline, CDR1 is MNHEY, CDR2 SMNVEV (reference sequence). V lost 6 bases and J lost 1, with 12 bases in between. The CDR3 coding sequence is TGTGCCAGCAGCCCCACTAGATTCCAAGAGACCCAGTACTTC. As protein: CASSPTRFQETQYF.

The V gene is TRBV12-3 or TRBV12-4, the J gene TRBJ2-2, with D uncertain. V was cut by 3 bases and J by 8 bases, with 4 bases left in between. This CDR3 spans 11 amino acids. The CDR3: CASSFRGELFF. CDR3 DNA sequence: TGTGCCAGCAGTTTCAGGGGGGAGCTGTTTTTT.

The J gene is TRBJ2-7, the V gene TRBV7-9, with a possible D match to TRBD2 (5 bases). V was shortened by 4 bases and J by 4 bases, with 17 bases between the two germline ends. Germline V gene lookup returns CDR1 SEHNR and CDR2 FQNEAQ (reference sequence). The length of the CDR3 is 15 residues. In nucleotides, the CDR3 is TGTGCCAGCAGCTCCTCCTTTCTGTCGGGGTACGAGCAGTACTTC. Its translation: CASSSSFLSGYEQYF.

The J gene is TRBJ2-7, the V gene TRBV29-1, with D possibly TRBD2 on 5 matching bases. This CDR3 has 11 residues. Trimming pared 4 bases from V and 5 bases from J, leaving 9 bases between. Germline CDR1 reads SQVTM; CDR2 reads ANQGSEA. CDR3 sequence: CSVGTLDEQYF. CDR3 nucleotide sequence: TGCAGCGTTGGGACTCTCGACGAGCAGTACTTC.

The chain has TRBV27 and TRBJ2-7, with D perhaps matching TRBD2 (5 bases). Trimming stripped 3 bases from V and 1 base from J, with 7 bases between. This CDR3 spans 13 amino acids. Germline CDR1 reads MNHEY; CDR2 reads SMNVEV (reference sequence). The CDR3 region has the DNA TGTGCCAGCAGTTTCTCGGGATCCTACGAGCAGTACTTC. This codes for CASSFSGSYEQYF.

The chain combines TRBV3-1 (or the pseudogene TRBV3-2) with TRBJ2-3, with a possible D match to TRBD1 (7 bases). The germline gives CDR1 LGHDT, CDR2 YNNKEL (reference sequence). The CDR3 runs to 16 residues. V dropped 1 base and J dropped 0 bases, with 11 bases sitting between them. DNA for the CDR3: TGTGCCAGCAGCCAAGTCGCGGGACAGAGCACAGATACGCAGTATTTT. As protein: CASSQVAGQSTDTQYF.

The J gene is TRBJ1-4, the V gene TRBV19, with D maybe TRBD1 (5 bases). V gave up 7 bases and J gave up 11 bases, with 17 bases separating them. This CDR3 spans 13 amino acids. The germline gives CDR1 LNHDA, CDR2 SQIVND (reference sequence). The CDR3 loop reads CASTTIPGGKLFF. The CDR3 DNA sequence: TGTGCCAGTACCACAATCCCCGGGGGGAAACTGTTTTTT.

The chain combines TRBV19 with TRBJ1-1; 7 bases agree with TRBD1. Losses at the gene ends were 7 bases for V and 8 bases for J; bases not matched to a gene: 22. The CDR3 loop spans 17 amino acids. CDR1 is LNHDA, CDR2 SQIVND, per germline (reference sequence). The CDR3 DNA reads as TGTGCCAGTATCACCGGCCCTCAGGGGGGATCCCCTAGGGAAGCTTTCTTT. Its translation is CASITGPQGGSPREAFF.

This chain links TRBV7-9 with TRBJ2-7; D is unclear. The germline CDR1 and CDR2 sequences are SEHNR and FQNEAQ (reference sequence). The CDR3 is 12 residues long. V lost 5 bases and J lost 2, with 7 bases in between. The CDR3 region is CASSQLTYEQYF. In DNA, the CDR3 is TGTGCCAGCAGCCAACTAACCTACGAGCAGTACTTC. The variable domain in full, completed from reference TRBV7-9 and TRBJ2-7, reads DTGVSQNPRHKITKRGQNVTFRCDPISEHNRLYWYRQTLGQGPEFLTYFQNEAQLEKSRLLSDRFSAERPKGSFSTLEIQRTEQGDSAMYLCASSQLTYEQYFGPGTRLTVT.

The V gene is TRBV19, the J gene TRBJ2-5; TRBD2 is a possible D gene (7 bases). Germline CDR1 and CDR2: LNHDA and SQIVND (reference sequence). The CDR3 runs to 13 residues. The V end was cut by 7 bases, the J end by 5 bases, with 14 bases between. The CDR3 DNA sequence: TGTGCCAGTATGGCGGGGGCATGGGAGACCCAGTACTTC. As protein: CASMAGAWETQYF.

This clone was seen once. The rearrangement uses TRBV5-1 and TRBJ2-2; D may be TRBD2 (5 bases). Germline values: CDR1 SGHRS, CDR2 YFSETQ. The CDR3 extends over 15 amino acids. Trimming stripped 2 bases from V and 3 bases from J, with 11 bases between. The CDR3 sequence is CASSLRTGDTGELFF. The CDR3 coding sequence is TGCGCCAGCAGCTTAAGGACTGGAGACACCGGGGAGCTGTTTTTT.

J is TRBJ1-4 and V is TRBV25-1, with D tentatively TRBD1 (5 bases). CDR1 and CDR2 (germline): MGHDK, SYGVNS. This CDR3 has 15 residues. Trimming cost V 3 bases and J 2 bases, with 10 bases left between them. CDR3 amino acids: CASSDRVVTNEKLFF. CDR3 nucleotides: TGTGCCAGCAGTGACAGGGTAGTGACTAATGAAAAACTGTTTTTT.

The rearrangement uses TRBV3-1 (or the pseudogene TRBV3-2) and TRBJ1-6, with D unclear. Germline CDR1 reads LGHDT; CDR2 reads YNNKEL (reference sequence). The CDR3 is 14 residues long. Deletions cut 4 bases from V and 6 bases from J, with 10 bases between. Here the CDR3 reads CASSPDFTNSPLHF. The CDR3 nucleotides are TGTGCCAGCAGCCCGGACTTCACTAATTCACCCCTCCACTTT.

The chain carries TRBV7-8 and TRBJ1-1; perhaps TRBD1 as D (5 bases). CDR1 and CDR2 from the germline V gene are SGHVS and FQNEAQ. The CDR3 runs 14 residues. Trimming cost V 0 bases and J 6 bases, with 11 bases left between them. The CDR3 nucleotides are TGTGCCAGCAGCTTAGCCCAGGGAATTGCTGAAGCTTTCTTT. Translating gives CASSLAQGIAEAFF. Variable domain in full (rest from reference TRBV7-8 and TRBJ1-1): GAGVSQSPRYKVAKRGQDVALRCDPISGHVSLFWYQQALGQGPEFLTYFQNEAQLDKSGLPSDRFFAERPEGSVSTLKIQRTQQEDSAVYLCASSLAQGIAEAFFGQGTRLTVV.

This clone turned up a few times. CDR3 in amino acids: CASSTQGLNYEQYF. For the CDR3, the DNA is TGTGCCAGCAGTACACAGGGGCTAAACTACGAGCAGTACTTC. The gene calls are TRBV6-2 or TRBV6-3 and TRBJ2-7; 7 bases align to TRBD1. Trimming at V came to 5 bases and at J to 3 bases, leaving 7 bases not matched to a gene. This CDR3 comprises 14 residues. The germline CDR1 and CDR2 sequences are MNHEY and SVGEGT.

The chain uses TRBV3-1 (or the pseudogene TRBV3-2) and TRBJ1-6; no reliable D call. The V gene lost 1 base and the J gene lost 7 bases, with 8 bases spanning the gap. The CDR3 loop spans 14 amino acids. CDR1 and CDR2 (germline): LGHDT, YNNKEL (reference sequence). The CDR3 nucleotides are TGTGCCAGCAGCCAAGGGGAGAGGAATTCACCCCTCCACTTT. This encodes CASSQGERNSPLHF.

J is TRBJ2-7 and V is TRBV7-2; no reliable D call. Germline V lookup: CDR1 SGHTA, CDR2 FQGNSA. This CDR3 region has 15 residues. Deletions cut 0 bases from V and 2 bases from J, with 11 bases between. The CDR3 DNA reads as TGTGCCAGCAGCTTAGCGACGGGTCTCGCCTACGAGCAGTACTTC. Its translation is CASSLATGLAYEQYF.

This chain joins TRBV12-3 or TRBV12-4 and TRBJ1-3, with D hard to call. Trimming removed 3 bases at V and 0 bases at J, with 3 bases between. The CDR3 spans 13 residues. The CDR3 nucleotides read TGTGCCAGCAGTTTGAGCTCTGGAAACACCATATATTTT. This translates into CASSLSSGNTIYF.

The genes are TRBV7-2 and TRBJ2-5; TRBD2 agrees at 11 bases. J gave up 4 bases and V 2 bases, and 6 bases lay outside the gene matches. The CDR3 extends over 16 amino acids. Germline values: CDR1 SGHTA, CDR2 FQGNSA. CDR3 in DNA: TGTGCCAGCAGCTTAAATAGCGGGGGGGCCTCAGAGACCCAGTACTTC. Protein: CASSLNSGGASETQYF.

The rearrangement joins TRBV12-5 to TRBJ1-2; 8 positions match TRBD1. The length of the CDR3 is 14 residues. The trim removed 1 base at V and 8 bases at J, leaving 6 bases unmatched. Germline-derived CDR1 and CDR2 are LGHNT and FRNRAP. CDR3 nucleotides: TGTGCTAGTGGTTTGGGGCAGGGGGCCGGAGGCTACACCTTC. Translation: CASGLGQGAGGYTF.

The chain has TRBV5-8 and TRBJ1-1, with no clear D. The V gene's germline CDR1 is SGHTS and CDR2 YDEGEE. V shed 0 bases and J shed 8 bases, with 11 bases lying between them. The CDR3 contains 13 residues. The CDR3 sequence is CASSLVEGMEAFF. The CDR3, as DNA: TGTGCCAGCAGCTTGGTGGAGGGAATGGAAGCTTTCTTT.

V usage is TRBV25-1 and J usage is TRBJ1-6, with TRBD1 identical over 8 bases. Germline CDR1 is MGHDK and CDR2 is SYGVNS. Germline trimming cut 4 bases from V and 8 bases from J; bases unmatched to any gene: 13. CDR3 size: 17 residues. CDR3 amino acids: CASSADRTGTFDSPLHF. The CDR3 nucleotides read TGTGCCAGCAGTGCCGATAGGACAGGGACTTTCGATTCACCCCTCCACTTT.

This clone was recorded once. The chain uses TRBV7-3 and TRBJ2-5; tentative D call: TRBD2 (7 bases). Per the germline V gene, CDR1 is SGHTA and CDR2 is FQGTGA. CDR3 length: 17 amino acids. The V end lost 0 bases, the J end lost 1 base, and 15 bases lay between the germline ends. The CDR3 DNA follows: TGTGCCAGCAGCTTAACTCCCGCTGGGGGGGCCCAAGAGACCCAGTACTTC. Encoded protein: CASSLTPAGGAQETQYF.

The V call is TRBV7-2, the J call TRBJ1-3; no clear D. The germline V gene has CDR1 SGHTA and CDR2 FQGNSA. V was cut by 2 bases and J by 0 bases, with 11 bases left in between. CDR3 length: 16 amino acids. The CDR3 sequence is CASSLSTTASGNTIYF. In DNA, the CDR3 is TGTGCCAGCAGCTTAAGTACAACCGCCTCTGGAAACACCATATATTTT.

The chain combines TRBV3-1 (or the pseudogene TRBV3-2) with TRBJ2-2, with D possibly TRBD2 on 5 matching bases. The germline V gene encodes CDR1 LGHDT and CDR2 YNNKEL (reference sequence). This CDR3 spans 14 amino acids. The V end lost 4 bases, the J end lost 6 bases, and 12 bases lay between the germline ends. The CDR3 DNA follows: TGTGCCAGCAGCCGAGGTTCGGGATCCGGGGAGCTGTTTTTT. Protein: CASSRGSGSGELFF.

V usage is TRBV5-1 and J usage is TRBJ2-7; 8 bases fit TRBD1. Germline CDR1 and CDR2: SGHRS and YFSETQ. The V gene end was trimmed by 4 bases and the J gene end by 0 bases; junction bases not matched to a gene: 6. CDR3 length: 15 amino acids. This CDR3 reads CASSPGQGSSYEQYF. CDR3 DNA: TGCGCCAGCAGCCCCGGACAGGGAAGCTCCTACGAGCAGTACTTC.

The CDR3 protein is CASSQDGQGFSETQYF. The CDR3, as DNA: TGCGCCAGCAGCCAAGATGGGCAGGGCTTCTCGGAGACCCAGTACTTC. This sequence joins TRBV4-3 and TRBJ2-5; D perhaps matches TRBD1 (5 bases). The CDR3 contains 16 residues. Trimming removed 0 bases at V and 5 bases at J, with 16 bases between. Germline V CDR1 and CDR2: LGHNA, YSLEER.

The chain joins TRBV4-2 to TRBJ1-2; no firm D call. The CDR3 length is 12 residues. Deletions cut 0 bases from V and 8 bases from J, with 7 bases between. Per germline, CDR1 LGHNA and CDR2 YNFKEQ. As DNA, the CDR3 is TGTGCCAGCAGCCAAGAAGAGGTAGGCTACACCTTC. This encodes CASSQEEVGYTF.